Given below is one T cell receptor beta chain in context. Antigen specificity is unknown. Trimming shortened V by 2 bases and J by 3 bases, and 5 bases separated the two germline ends. Germline lookup yields CDR1 SGHDT and CDR2 YYEEEE. This CDR3 region has 12 residues. This sample was included in a study of blood T cells in healthy people across ages. Study-wide results and limits: Unsorted PBMCs ruled out conclusive naive versus antigen-experienced comparison. Diversity was estimated from one million T cells, and these estimates were considered underestimates.

Peripheral blood from each donor was collected in a volume of approximately 9.2 milliliters. The use of a sample-barcoded 5' primer and a J-beta primer mix characterized a second PCR of about 7 to 12 cycles. TCRdb redid the calling of the 5' RACE reads with MiXCR, one entry per CDR3 protein. This sample has 1 million to 1.2 million distinct CDR3 sequences, with more than 30% found just once. The TCR sequence derives from a man between 18 and 35 years old in good health. Sequenced: blood. The chain uses TRBV5-6 and TRBJ1-1; no firm D call. The CDR3 is CASSFPDTEAFF. CDR3 coding DNA: TGTGCCAGCAGCTTTCCCGACACTGAAGCTTTCTTT.